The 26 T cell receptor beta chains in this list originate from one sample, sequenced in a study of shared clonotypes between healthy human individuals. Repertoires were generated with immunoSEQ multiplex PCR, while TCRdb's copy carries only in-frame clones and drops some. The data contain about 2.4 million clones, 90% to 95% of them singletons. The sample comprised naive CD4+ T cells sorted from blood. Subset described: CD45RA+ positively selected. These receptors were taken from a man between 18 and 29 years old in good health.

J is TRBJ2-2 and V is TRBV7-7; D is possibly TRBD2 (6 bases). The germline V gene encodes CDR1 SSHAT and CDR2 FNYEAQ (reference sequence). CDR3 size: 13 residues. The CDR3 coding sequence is TGTGCTCCCCTCCCCGGAGGGGCCGGGGAGCTGTTTTTT. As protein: CAPLPGGAGELFF.

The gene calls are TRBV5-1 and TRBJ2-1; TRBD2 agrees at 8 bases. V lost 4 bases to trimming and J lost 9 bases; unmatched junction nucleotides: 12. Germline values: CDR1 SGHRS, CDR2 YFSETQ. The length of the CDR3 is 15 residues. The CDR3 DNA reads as TGCGCCAGCAGCCAGCCGGGACTAGAGGACGGTGAGCAGTTCTTC. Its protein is CASSQPGLEDGEQFF.

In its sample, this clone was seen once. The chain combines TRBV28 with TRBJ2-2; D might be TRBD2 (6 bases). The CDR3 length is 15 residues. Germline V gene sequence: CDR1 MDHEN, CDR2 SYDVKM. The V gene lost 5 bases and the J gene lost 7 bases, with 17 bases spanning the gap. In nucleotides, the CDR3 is TGTGCCAGCAGTCTTCCGGGACTGCAGAGCGGGGAGCTGTTTTTT. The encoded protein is CASSLPGLQSGELFF.

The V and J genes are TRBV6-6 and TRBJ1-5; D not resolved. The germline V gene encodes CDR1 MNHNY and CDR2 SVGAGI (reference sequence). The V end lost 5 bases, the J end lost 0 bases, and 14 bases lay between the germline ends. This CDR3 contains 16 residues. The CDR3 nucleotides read TGTGCCAGCAGTACCGGAGGTGTCCGTAGCAATCAGCCCCAGCATTTT. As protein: CASSTGGVRSNQPQHF.

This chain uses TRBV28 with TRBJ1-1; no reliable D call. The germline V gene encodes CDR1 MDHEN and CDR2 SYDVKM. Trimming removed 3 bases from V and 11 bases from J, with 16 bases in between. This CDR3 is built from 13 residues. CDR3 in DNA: TGTGCCAGCAGTTTCCGGACTCCGGAGATTGCTTTCTTT. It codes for CASSFRTPEIAFF.

The DNA for the CDR3 is TGTGCCATCGCCCCAGGGGAAGATACGCAGTATTTT. Translated, it gives CAIAPGEDTQYF. The chain employs TRBV10-3 and TRBJ2-3; D possibly corresponds to TRBD1 (6 bases). The germline CDR1 and CDR2 sequences are ENHRY and SYGVKD. Trimming took 8 bases from V and 5 from J, leaving 11 bases between them. The CDR3 spans 12 residues.

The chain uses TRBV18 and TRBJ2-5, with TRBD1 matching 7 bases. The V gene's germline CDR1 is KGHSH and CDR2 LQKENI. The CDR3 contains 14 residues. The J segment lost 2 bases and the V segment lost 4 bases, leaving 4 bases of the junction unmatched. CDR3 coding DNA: TGTGCCAGCTCACGGGACAGCCTACAAGAGACCCAGTACTTC. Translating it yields CASSRDSLQETQYF.

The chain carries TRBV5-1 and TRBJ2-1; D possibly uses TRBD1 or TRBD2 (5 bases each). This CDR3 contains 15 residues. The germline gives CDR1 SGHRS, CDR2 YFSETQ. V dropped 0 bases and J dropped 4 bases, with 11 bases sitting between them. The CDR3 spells CASSLVGDAYNEQFF. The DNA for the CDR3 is TGCGCCAGCAGCTTGGTAGGGGACGCTTACAATGAGCAGTTCTTC.

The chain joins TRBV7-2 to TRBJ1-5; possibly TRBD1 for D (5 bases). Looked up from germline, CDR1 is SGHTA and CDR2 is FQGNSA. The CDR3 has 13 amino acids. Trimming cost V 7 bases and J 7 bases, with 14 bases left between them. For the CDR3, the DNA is TGTGCCAGCAACCCCCAGGGTGGGCAGCCCCAGCATTTT. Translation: CASNPQGGQPQHF. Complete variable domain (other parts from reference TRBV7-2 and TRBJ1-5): GAGVSQSPSNKVTEKGKDVELRCDPISGHTALYWYRQSLGQGLEFLIYFQGNSAPDKSGLPSDRFSAERTGGSVSTLTIQRTQQEDSAVYLCASNPQGGQPQHFGDGTRLSIL.

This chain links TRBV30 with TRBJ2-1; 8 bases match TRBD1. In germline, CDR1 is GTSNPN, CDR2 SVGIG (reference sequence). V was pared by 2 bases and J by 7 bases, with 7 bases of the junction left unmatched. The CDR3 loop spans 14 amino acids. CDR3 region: CAWSKFRDRNEQFF. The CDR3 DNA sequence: TGTGCCTGGAGTAAATTCCGGGACAGGAATGAGCAGTTCTTC.

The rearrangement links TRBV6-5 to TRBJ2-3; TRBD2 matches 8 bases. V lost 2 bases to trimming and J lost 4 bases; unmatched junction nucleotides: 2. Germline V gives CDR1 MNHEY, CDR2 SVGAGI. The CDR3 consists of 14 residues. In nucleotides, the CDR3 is TGTGCCAGCAGTTACGGAGCGGGGGCAGATACGCAGTATTTT. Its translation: CASSYGAGADTQYF.

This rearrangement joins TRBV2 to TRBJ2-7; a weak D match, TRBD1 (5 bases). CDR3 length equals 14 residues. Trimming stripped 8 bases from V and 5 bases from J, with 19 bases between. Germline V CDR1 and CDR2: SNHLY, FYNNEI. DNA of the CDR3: TGTGCCAGCCGTTTGCAGGGTTTAGTCCACGAGCAGTACTTC. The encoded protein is CASRLQGLVHEQYF.

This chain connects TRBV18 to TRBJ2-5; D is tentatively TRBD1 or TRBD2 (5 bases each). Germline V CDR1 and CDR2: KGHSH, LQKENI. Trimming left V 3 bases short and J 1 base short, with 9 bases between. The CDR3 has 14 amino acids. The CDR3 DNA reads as TGTGCCAGCTCACCGGCCGGGGCCCAAGAGACCCAGTACTTC. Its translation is CASSPAGAQETQYF.

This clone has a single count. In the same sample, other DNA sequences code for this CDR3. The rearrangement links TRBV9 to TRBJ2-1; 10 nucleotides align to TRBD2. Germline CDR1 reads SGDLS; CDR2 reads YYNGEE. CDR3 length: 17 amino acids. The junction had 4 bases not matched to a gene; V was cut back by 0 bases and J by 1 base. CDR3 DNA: TGTGCCAGCAGCGTAGAGGCTAGCGGGAGTTCCTACAATGAGCAGTTCTTC. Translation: CASSVEASGSSYNEQFF.

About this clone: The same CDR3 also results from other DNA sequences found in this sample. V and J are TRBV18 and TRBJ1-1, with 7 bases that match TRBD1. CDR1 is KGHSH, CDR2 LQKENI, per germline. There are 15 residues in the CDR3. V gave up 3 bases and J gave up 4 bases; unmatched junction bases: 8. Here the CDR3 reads CASSPEQGLVTEAFF. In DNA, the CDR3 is TGTGCCAGCTCACCGGAACAGGGGCTCGTCACTGAAGCTTTCTTT.

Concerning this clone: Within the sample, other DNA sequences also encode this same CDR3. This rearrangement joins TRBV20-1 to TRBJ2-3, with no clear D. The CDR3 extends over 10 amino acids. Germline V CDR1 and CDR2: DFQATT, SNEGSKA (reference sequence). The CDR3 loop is CSAETDTQYF. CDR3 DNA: TGCAGCGCCGAGACAGATACGCAGTATTTT.

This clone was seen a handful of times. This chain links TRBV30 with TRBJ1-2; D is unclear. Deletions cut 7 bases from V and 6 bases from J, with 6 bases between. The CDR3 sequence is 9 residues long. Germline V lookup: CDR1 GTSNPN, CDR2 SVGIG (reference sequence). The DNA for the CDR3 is TGTGCCTCCCTCGATGGCTACACCTTC. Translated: CASLDGYTF.

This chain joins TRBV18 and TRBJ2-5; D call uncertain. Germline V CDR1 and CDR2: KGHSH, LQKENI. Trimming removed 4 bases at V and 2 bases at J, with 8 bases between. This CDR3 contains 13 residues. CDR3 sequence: CASSLRRQETQYF. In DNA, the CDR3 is TGTGCCAGCTCACTTCGGCGACAAGAGACCCAGTACTTC.

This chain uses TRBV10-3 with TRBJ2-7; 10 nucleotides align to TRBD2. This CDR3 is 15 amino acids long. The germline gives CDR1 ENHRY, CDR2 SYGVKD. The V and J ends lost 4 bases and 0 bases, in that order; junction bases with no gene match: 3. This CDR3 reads CAISVLAGISYEQYF. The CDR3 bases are TGTGCCATCAGTGTACTAGCGGGAATCTCCTACGAGCAGTACTTC.

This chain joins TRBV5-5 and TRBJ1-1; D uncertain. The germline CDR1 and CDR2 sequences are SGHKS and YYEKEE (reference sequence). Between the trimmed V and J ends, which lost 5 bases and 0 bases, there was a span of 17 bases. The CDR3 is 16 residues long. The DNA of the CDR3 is TGTGCCAGCAGGTTCGAAACGGGAGGGCTGAACACTGAAGCTTTCTTT. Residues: CASRFETGGLNTEAFF.

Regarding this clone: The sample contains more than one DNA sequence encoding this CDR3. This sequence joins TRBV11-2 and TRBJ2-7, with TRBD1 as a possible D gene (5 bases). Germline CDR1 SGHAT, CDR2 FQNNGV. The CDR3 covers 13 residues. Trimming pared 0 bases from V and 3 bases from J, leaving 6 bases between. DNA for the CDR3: TGTGCCAGCAGCTTAGATAGGGGCTACGAGCAGTACTTC. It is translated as CASSLDRGYEQYF.

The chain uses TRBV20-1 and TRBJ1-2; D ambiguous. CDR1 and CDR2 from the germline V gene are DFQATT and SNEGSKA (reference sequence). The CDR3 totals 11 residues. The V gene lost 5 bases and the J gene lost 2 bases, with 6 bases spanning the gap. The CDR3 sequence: CSAGENYGYTF. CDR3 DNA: TGCAGTGCTGGGGAAAACTATGGCTACACCTTC.

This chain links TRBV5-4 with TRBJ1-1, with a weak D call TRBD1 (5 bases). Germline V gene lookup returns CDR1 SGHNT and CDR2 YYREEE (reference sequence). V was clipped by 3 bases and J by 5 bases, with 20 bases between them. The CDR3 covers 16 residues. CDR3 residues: CASSSGGGNDGTEAFF. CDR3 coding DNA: TGTGCCAGCAGCTCTGGTGGGGGGAATGATGGTACTGAAGCTTTCTTT.

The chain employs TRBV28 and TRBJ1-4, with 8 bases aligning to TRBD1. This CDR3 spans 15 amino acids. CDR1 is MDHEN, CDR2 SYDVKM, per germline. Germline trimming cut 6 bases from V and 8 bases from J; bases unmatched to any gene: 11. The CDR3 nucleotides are TGTGCCAGCAGCTCTCCTCAGGGGGCCGGGGAAAAACTGTTTTTT. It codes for CASSSPQGAGEKLFF.

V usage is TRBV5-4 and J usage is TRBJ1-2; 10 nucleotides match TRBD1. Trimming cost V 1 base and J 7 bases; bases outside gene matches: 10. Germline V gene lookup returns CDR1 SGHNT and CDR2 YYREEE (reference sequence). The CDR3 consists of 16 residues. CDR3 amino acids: CASSLLGTGDGGGYTF. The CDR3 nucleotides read TGTGCCAGCAGCTTGCTCGGGACAGGGGATGGGGGTGGCTACACCTTC. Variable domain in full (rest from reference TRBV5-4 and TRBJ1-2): ETGVTQSPTHLIKTRGQQVTLRCSSQSGHNTVSWYQQALGQGPQFIFQYYREEENGRGNFPPRFSGLQFPNYSSELNVNALELDDSALYLCASSLLGTGDGGGYTFGSGTRLTVV.

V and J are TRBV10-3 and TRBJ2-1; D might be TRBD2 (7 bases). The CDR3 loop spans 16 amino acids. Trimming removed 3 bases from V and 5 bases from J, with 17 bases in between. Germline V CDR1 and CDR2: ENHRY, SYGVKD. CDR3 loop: CAISDSGGGGDNEQFF. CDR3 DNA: TGTGCCATCAGTGATTCGGGCGGGGGCGGTGACAATGAGCAGTTCTTC.